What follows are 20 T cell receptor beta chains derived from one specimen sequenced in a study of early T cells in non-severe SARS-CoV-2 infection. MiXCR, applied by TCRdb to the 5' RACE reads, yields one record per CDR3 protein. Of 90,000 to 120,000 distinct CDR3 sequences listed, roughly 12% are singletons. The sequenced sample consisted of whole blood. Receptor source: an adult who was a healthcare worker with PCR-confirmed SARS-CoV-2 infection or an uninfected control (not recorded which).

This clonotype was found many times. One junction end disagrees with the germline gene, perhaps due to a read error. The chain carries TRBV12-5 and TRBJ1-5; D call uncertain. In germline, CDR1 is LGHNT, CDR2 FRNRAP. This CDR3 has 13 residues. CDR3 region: CASVLRENQPQHF. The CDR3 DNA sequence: TGTGCTAGTGTTTTGCGGGAGAATCAGCCCCAGCATTTT.

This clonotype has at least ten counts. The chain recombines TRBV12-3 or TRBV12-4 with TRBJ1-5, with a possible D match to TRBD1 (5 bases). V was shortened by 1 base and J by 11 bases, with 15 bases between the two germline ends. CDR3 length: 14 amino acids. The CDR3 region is CASSLGQAVGAQHF. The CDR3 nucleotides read TGTGCCAGCAGTTTAGGGCAGGCCGTGGGGGCCCAGCATTTT.

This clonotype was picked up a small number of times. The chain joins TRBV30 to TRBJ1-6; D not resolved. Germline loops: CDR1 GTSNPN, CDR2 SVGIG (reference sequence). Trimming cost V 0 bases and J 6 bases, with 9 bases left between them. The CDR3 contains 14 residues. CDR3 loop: CAWSVRPSNSPLHF. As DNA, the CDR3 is TGTGCCTGGAGTGTACGCCCAAGTAATTCACCCCTCCACTTT.

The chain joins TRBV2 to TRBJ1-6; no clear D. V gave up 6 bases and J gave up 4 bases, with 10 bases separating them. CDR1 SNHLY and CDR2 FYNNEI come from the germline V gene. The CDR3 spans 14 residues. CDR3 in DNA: TGTGCCAGCAGAGCCCAGTTTTATAATTCACCCCTCCACTTT. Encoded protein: CASRAQFYNSPLHF.

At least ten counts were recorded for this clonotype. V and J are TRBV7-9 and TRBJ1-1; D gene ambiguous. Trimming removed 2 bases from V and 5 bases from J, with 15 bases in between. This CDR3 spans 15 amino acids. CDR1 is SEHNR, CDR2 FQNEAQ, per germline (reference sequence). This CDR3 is CASSLTMDRRTEAFF. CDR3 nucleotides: TGTGCCAGCAGCTTAACGATGGATCGACGGACTGAAGCTTTCTTT.

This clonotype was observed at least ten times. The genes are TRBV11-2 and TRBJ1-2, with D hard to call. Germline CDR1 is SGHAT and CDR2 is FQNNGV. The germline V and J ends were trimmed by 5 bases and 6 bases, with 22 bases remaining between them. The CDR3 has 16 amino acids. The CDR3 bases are TGTGCCAGCAGCCCTCACCCTGGGAGGGAGTTTGATGGCTACACCTTC. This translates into CASSPHPGREFDGYTF.

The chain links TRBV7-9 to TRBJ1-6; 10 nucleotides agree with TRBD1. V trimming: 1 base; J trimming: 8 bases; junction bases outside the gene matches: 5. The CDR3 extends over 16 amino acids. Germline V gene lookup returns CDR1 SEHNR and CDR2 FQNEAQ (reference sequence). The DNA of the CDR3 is TGTGCCAGCAGCTTAGATTACGGGACAGGGGATTCACCCCTCCACTTT. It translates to CASSLDYGTGDSPLHF.

The CDR3 region has the DNA TGTGCCAGCATCGCCCCAGGGAAGACTGAAGCTTTCTTT. As protein: CASIAPGKTEAFF. The chain joins TRBV25-1 to TRBJ1-1, with D tentatively TRBD1 (5 bases). Trimming stripped 7 bases from V and 5 bases from J, with 14 bases between. CDR3 length: 13 amino acids. Germline V gives CDR1 MGHDK, CDR2 SYGVNS.

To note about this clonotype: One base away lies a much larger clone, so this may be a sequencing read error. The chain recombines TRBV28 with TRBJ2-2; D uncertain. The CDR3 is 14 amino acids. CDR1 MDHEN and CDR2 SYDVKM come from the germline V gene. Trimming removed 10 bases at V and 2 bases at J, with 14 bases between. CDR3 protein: CANQWPPNTGELFF. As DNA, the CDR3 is TGTGCCAACCAGTGGCCCCCTAACACCGGGGAGCTGTTTTTT.

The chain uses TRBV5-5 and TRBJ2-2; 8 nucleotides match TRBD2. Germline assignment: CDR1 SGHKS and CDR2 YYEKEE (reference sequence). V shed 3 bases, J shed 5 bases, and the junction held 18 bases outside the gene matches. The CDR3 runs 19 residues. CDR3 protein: CASSSGREVAGSRTGELFF. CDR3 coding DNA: TGTGCCAGCAGCTCCGGGAGAGAGGTAGCGGGATCGCGTACCGGGGAGCTGTTTTTT.

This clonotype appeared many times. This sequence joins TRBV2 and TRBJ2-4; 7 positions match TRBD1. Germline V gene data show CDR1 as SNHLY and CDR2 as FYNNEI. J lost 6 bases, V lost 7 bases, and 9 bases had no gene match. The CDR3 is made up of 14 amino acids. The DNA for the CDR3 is TGTGCCAGCATGGGGGACAGACCCCTAAACATTCAGTACTTC. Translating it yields CASMGDRPLNIQYF.

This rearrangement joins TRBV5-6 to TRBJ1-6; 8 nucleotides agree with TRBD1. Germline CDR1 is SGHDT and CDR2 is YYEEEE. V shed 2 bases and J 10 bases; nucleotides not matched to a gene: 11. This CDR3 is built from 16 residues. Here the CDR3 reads CASSFRTGWEGSPLHF. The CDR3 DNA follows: TGTGCCAGCAGCTTCCGGACAGGGTGGGAGGGATCACCCCTCCACTTT.

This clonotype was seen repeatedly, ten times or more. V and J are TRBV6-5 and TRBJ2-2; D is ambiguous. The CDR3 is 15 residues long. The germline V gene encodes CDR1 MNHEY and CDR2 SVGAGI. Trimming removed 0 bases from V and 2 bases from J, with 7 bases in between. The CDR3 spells CASSYSLSNTGELFF. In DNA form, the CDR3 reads TGTGCCAGCAGTTACTCTCTCTCTAACACCGGGGAGCTGTTTTTT.

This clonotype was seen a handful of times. The CDR3 bases are TGTGCCAGCAGCCACGTTGGGGGGATTGGCGGAAATTCACCCCTCCACTTT. Translation gives CASSHVGGIGGNSPLHF. The rearrangement joins TRBV14 to TRBJ1-6; the D gene is possibly TRBD1 (5 bases). This CDR3 is 17 amino acids long. V gave up 3 bases and J gave up 7 bases, with 19 bases separating them. Germline CDR1 SGHDN, CDR2 FVKESK.

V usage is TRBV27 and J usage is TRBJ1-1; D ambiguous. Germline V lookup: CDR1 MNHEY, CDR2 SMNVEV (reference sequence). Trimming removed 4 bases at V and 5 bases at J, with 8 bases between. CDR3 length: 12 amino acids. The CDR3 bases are TGTGCCAGCAGTTCCGGTAGAACTGAAGCTTTCTTT. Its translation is CASSSGRTEAFF.

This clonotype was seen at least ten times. This chain's CDR3 is CSARDKYREAYNEQFF. The CDR3 region has the DNA TGCAGTGCTAGAGATAAATACAGGGAGGCCTACAATGAGCAGTTCTTC. The gene calls are TRBV20-1 and TRBJ2-1; D is possibly TRBD1 or TRBD2 (6 bases each). Germline V gene data show CDR1 as DFQATT and CDR2 as SNEGSKA (reference sequence). Trimming removed 0 bases at V and 2 bases at J, with 14 bases between. CDR3 length: 16 residues.

CDR3 in DNA: TGTGCCAGCAGTAAGCGGCAAATACTAAACACCGGGGAGCTGTTTTTT. Translation gives CASSKRQILNTGELFF. The chain carries TRBV2 and TRBJ2-2, with D perhaps TRBD2 (5 bases). The V end lost 5 bases, the J end lost 2 bases, and 15 bases lay between the germline ends. CDR1 is SNHLY and CDR2 is FYNNEI in the germline V gene. The CDR3 totals 16 residues.

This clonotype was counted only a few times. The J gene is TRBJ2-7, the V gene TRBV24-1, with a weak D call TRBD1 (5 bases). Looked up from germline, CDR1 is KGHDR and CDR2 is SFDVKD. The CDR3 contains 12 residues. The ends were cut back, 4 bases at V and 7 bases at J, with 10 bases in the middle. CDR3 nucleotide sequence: TGTGCCACCAGTGACCCTAGGGGTGAGCAGTACTTC. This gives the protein CATSDPRGEQYF.

CDR3 in amino acids: CASSPRQGLNSPLHF. The CDR3 DNA sequence: TGTGCCAGCAGTCCCCGACAGGGTTTAAATTCACCCCTCCACTTT. The chain recombines TRBV12-3 or TRBV12-4 with TRBJ1-6, with 7 bases that match TRBD1. Trimming cost V 5 bases and J 7 bases; bases outside gene matches: 8. The CDR3 is 15 amino acids.

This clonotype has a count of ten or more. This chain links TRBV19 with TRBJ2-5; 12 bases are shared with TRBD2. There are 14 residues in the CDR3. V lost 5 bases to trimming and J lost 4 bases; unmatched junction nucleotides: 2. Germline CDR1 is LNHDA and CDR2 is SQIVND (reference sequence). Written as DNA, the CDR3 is TGTGCCAGTAGTGCGGGACTAGCGGGAGAGACCCAGTACTTC. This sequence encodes CASSAGLAGETQYF.